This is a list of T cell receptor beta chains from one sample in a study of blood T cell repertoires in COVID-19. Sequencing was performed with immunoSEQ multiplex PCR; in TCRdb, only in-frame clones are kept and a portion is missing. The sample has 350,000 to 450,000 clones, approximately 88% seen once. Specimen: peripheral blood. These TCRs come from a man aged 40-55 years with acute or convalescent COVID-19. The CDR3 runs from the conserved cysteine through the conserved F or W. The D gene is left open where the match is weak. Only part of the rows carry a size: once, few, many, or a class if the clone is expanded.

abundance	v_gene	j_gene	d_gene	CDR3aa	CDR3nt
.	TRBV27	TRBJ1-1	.	CASSRQVLNTEAFF	TGTGCCAGCAGCCGACAGGTTTTGAACACTGAAGCTTTCTTT
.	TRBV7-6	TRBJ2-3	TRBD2	CASSRGTSGTDTQYF	TGTGCCAGCAGCCGGGGGACTAGCGGGACAGATACGCAGTATTTT
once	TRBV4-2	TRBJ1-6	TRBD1	CASSHGQENSPLHF	TGTGCCAGCAGCCACGGACAGGAGAATTCACCCCTCCACTTT
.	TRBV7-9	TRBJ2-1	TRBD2	CASSLTGGLYNEQFF	TGTGCCAGCAGCCTCACGGGGGGACTCTACAATGAGCAGTTCTTC
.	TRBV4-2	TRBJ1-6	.	CASSQAESPLHF	TGTGCCAGCAGCCAAGCTGAGTCACCCCTCCACTTT
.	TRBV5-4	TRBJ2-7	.	CASSLGTDTYEQYF	TGTGCCAGCAGCTTGGGGACAGACACCTACGAGCAGTACTTC
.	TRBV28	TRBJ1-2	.	CASSSGGLYGYTF	TGTGCCAGCAGTTCCGGGGGTCTCTATGGCTACACCTTC
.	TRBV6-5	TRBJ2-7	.	CASSYSYGAGEQYF	TGTGCCAGCAGTTACTCGTATGGCGCGGGGGAGCAGTACTTC
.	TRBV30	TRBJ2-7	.	CAWSVTSYEQYF	TGTGCCTGGAGTGTAACTAGCTACGAGCAGTACTTC
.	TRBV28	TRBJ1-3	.	CASSFPTISGNTIYF	TGTGCCAGCAGTTTCCCCACAATATCTGGAAACACCATATATTTT
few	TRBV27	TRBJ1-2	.	CASSAKTGTQGYTF	TGTGCCAGCAGTGCAAAAACCGGGACACAGGGCTACACCTTC
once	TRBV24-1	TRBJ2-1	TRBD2	CATSAASGRAGSNEQFF	TGTGCCACCAGTGCTGCTAGCGGGAGGGCCGGGTCCAATGAGCAGTTCTTC
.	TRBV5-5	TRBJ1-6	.	CASSFQGTSPLHF	TGTGCCAGCAGCTTTCAGGGTACTTCACCCCTCCACTTT
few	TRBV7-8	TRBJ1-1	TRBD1	CASSRDRGDFYAFF	TGTGCCAGCAGCCGGGACAGGGGGGATTTCTATGCTTTCTTT
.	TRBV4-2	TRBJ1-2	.	CASSHRGYGYTF	TGTGCCAGCAGCCACAGGGGCTATGGCTACACCTTC
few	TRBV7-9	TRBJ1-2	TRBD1	CASSRGGWELYGYTF	TGTGCCAGCAGCCGAGGGGGCTGGGAGCTCTATGGCTACACCTTC
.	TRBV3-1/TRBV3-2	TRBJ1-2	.	CASSPLGRGGYTF	TGTGCCAGCAGCCCCCTGGGCCGTGGTGGCTACACCTTC
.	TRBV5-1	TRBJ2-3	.	CASEARPSTDTQYF	TGCGCCAGCGAGGCCCGCCCATCCACAGATACGCAGTATTTT
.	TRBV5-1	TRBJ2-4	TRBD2	CASSLLAGGPGNIQYF	TGCGCCAGCAGCTTACTAGCGGGAGGGCCGGGAAACATTCAGTACTTC
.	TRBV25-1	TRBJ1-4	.	CASKGGNEKLFF	TGTGCCAGCAAGGGAGGAAATGAAAAACTGTTTTTT
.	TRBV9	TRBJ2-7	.	CASSALQGGYEQYF	TGTGCCAGCAGCGCCCTGCAGGGTGGGTACGAGCAGTACTTC
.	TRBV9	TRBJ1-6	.	CASSDRGGSRSPLHF	TGTGCCAGCAGCGACCGGGGGGGGTCGAGGTCACCCCTCCACTTT
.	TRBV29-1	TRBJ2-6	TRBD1	CSVVTGTGANVLTF	TGCAGCGTGGTGACAGGGACCGGGGCCAACGTCCTGACTTTC
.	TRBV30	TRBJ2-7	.	CAWSTSRTVTYEQYF	TGTGCCTGGAGTACTTCGAGGACAGTCACCTACGAGCAGTACTTC
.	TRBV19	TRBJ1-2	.	CASRGQFNYGYTF	TGTGCCAGTAGAGGACAGTTCAACTATGGCTACACCTTC
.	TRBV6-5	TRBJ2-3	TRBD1	CASSSTGGGPDTQYF	TGTGCCAGCAGCTCGACAGGGGGCGGCCCAGATACGCAGTATTTT
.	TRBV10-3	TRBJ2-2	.	CAISGRRGNTGELFF	TGTGCCATCAGTGGTAGAAGGGGGAACACCGGGGAGCTGTTTTTT
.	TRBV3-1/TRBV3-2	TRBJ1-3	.	CASTRDSGNTIYF	TGTGCCAGCACCAGGGACTCTGGAAACACCATATATTTT
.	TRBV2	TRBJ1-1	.	CASRVSEAFF	TGTGCCAGCAGGGTCAGTGAAGCTTTCTTT
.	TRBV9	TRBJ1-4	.	CASSIQGSSNEKLFF	TGTGCCAGCAGCATACAGGGATCGTCTAATGAAAAACTGTTTTTT
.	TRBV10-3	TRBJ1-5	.	CAIRAGAYPNQPQHF	TGTGCCATCAGGGCAGGGGCCTATCCAAATCAGCCCCAGCATTTT
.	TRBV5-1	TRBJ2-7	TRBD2	CASSLGLAGDEQYF	TGCGCCAGCAGCTTGGGGCTAGCGGGAGACGAGCAGTACTTC
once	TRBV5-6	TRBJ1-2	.	CASSLQGTYGYTF	TGTGCCAGCAGCTTACAGGGTACCTATGGCTACACCTTC
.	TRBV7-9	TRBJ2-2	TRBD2	CASSYRTGGSGELFF	TGTGCCAGCAGCTATAGGACGGGAGGGTCCGGGGAGCTGTTTTTT
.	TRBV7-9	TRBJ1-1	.	CASSSLSRTEAFF	TGTGCCAGCAGCTCCCTATCTAGGACTGAAGCTTTCTTT
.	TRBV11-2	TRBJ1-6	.	CASSRAGTRDSPLHF	TGTGCCAGCAGCCGGGCGGGGACGAGGGACTCACCCCTCCACTTT
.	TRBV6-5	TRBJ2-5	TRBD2	CASSRLAEGGETQYF	TGTGCCAGCAGTAGACTAGCGGAGGGGGGAGAGACCCAGTACTTC
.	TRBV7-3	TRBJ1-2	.	CASTPDGRANYGYTF	TGTGCCAGCACCCCGGACGGGAGGGCTAACTATGGCTACACCTTC
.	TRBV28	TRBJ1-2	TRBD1	CASSGVKGAESTLYGYTF	TGTGCCAGTAGCGGGGTAAAGGGGGCAGAGTCTACTTTATATGGCTACACCTTC
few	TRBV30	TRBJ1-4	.	CAWSERWDEKLFF	TGTGCCTGGAGTGAGAGGTGGGATGAAAAACTGTTTTTT
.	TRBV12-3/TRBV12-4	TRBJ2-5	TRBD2	CASARGDLETQYF	TGTGCCAGCGCCCGGGGGGATTTGGAGACCCAGTACTTC
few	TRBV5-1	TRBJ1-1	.	CASIEGSGYTNTEAFF	TGCGCCAGCATAGAAGGGAGTGGGTATACGAACACTGAAGCTTTCTTT
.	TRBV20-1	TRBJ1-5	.	CSASGQREGQPQHF	TGCAGTGCTAGTGGCCAGAGAGAGGGCCAGCCCCAGCATTTT
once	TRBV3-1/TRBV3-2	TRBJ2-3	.	CASSQDGGEIDTQYF	TGTGCCAGCAGCCAAGACGGAGGGGAAATAGATACGCAGTATTTT
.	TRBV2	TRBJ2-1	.	CASSEKGGSYNEQFF	TGTGCCAGCAGTGAAAAGGGAGGATCCTACAATGAGCAGTTCTTC